A single sample gave rise to the 23 T cell receptor beta chains below, sequenced in a study of OX40 agonist ivuxolimab in advanced cancers. Assay: immunoSEQ multiplex PCR; the TCRdb copy retains only in-frame clones and omits some. In the table there are about 46,000 clones, approximately 80% of which are singletons. Sequencing was performed on CD4+ or CD8+ T cells sorted from blood, taken in a trial of the OX40 agonist ivuxolimab. The receptor source for this set is an adult with an advanced solid tumor such as melanoma, head and neck, liver or kidney cancer.

The rearrangement links TRBV25-1 to TRBJ1-4; D remains ambiguous. Germline CDR1 MGHDK, CDR2 SYGVNS. Trimming pared 2 bases from V and 6 bases from J, leaving 4 bases between. The length of the CDR3 is 12 residues. CDR3 amino acids: CASSENYEKLFF. The CDR3 DNA reads TGTGCCAGCAGTGAAAATTATGAAAAACTGTTTTTT.

This chain connects TRBV5-4 to TRBJ2-5; 14 positions agree with TRBD2. The length of the CDR3 is 17 residues. Germline V gives CDR1 SGHNT, CDR2 YYREEE (reference sequence). V lost 4 bases and J lost 4; bases outside the gene matches: 9. The CDR3 reads CASSPSGTSGGRETQYF. The DNA for the CDR3 is TGTGCCAGCAGCCCCTCCGGGACTAGCGGGGGCCGAGAGACCCAGTACTTC.

The CDR3: CASSSPTDTQYF. CDR3 in DNA: TGCGCCAGCAGCTCTCCCACAGATACGCAGTATTTT. The chain carries TRBV5-1 and TRBJ2-3; D gene uncertain. The CDR3 is 12 amino acids. Germline CDR1 reads SGHRS; CDR2 reads YFSETQ. Deletions cut 3 bases from V and 2 bases from J, with 4 bases between.

The CDR3 spells CAWSVGAQGGYTF. The CDR3 nucleotides are TGTGCCTGGAGTGTTGGGGCGCAGGGGGGCTACACCTTC. The chain employs TRBV30 and TRBJ1-2; maybe TRBD1 (6 bases). CDR3 length: 13 amino acids. V was shortened by 0 bases and J by 8 bases, with 13 bases between the two germline ends. Germline CDR1 and CDR2: GTSNPN and SVGIG (reference sequence).

The rearrangement uses TRBV5-4 and TRBJ1-2; D unclear. V dropped 0 bases and J dropped 5 bases, with 8 bases sitting between them. Germline V gives CDR1 SGHNT, CDR2 YYREEE (reference sequence). The CDR3 is made up of 13 amino acids. The CDR3 spells CASSLDGRYGYTF. Here the CDR3 DNA reads TGTGCCAGCAGCTTGGACGGGCGTTATGGCTACACCTTC.

The chain combines TRBV15 with TRBJ1-1; 10 bases map to TRBD1. The germline V gene has CDR1 LNHNV and CDR2 YYDKDF (reference sequence). V shed 4 bases, J shed 8 bases, and the junction held 4 bases outside the gene matches. The CDR3 extends over 13 amino acids. The CDR3 nucleotides are TGTGCCACCAGCAAGACAGGGGGCGAAGAAGCTTTCTTT. This gives the protein CATSKTGGEEAFF.

The chain recombines TRBV5-6 with TRBJ1-6; D remains unclear. V was cut by 3 bases and J by 7 bases, with 11 bases left in between. The CDR3 contains 14 residues. The germline V gene has CDR1 SGHDT and CDR2 YYEEEE. This CDR3 reads CASSSGRTNSPLHF. In DNA form, the CDR3 reads TGTGCCAGCAGCTCCGGACGCACCAATTCACCCCTCCACTTT.

Only one count was recorded for this clone. The V gene is TRBV7-9, the J gene TRBJ1-6; D gene uncertain. The V gene's germline CDR1 is SEHNR and CDR2 FQNEAQ (reference sequence). Deletions cut 4 bases from V and 7 bases from J, with 2 bases between. This CDR3 has 11 amino acids. The CDR3 DNA is TGTGCCAGCAGCTCCAATTCACCCCTCCACTTT. This translates into CASSSNSPLHF.

This clone occurred a few times. J is TRBJ1-3 and V is TRBV27; the D is unclear. The germline gives CDR1 MNHEY, CDR2 SMNVEV (reference sequence). The CDR3 runs to 13 residues. V gave up 5 bases and J gave up 4 bases, with 9 bases separating them. The CDR3 protein is CASSPSRGNTIYF. CDR3 sequence (DNA): TGTGCCAGCAGTCCAAGTAGGGGAAACACCATATATTTT.

This sequence joins TRBV21-1 and TRBJ2-5; TRBD2, the D gene given by the table, was not confirmed from the DNA. TRBV21-1 is a listed pseudogene. CDR3 length: 16 residues. CDR3 amino acids: CASSKYADRPRETQYF. CDR3 nucleotide sequence: TGTGCCAGCAGCAAATATGCGGATCGCCCTCGAGAGACCCAGTACTTC.

Remarks on this clone: A junction boundary mismatches the germline segment, possibly from a read error. V is TRBV9 and J is TRBJ2-3; no clear D. The germline V gene has CDR1 SGDLS and CDR2 YYNGEE. This CDR3 is 13 amino acids long. The CDR3 nucleotides read TGTGCCAGCAGCGTAGGGAGCACAAATACGCAGTATTTT. This translates into CASSVGSTNTQYF.

The V gene is TRBV19, the J gene TRBJ2-7; 10 bases map to TRBD1. Trimming cost V 1 base and J 3 bases; bases outside gene matches: 3. CDR3 length: 15 residues. Germline V gives CDR1 LNHDA, CDR2 SQIVND (reference sequence). CDR3 loop: CASSIATGGDYEQYF. In nucleotides, the CDR3 is TGTGCCAGTAGTATAGCGACAGGGGGCGACTACGAGCAGTACTTC.

The chain links TRBV10-1 to TRBJ2-1; D may be TRBD2 (5 bases). The germline gives CDR1 WNHNN, CDR2 SYGVQD (reference sequence). Trimming stripped 3 bases from V and 0 bases from J, with 6 bases between. This CDR3 is built from 14 residues. The CDR3 DNA reads TGCGCCAGCAGTGAAACTAGCTCCTACAATGAGCAGTTCTTC. This encodes CASSETSSYNEQFF.

The genes are TRBV6-1 and TRBJ1-2; a weak D match, TRBD1 (5 bases). This CDR3 has 15 residues. The V end lost 1 base, the J end lost 4 bases, and 13 bases lay between the germline ends. Germline CDR1 reads MNHNS; CDR2 reads SASEGT. DNA of the CDR3: TGTGCCAGCAGTGAAGTGACAGTCGGCCCCTATGGCTACACCTTC. Residues: CASSEVTVGPYGYTF.

The J gene is TRBJ1-2, the V gene TRBV11-2; TRBD1 agrees at 7 bases. The CDR3 spans 14 residues. With 8 bases clipped from V and 1 base from J, the junction kept 7 bases outside the gene matches. Germline loops: CDR1 SGHAT, CDR2 FQNNGV. CDR3 region: CASGQGVLNYGYTF. CDR3 bases: TGTGCCAGCGGTCAGGGGGTACTTAACTATGGCTACACCTTC. Looking up the rest from reference TRBV11-2 and TRBJ1-2 gives the full variable domain: EAGVAQSPRYKIIEKRQSVAFWCNPISGHATLYWYQQILGQGPKLLIQFQNNGVVDDSQLPKDRFSAERLKGVDSTLKIQPAKLEDSAVYLCASGQGVLNYGYTFGSGTRLTVV.

This chain links TRBV7-9 with TRBJ2-7; 7 bases map to TRBD1. The CDR3 contains 14 residues. The V segment lost 2 bases and the J segment 2 bases; nucleotides outside the gene matches: 3. Per germline, CDR1 SEHNR and CDR2 FQNEAQ (reference sequence). Here the CDR3 reads CASSLRDSPYEQYF. The CDR3 nucleotides read TGTGCCAGCAGCTTACGGGACAGCCCCTACGAGCAGTACTTC.

This clone was recorded a few times. The rearrangement uses TRBV11-2 and TRBJ1-1; weak D call: TRBD1 (6 bases). The CDR3 has 15 amino acids. Trimming shortened V by 4 bases and J by 2 bases, and 14 bases separated the two germline ends. The V gene's germline CDR1 is SGHAT and CDR2 FQNNGV. The CDR3 DNA reads as TGTGCCAGCAGCTCCTGGAGGGGGGTTAACACTGAAGCTTTCTTT. This encodes CASSSWRGVNTEAFF.

The chain combines TRBV7-3 with TRBJ1-1; D might be TRBD1 (6 bases). The CDR3 loop spans 15 amino acids. V lost 3 bases and J lost 5, with 16 bases in between. Germline loops: CDR1 SGHTA, CDR2 FQGTGA. The DNA for the CDR3 is TGTGCCAGCAGCTTTTCACCAGGGGCAGGGACTGAAGCTTTCTTT. Translated, it gives CASSFSPGAGTEAFF.

This clone was counted only a few times. V usage is TRBV6-5 and J usage is TRBJ2-4; tentative D call: TRBD1 (6 bases). The CDR3 runs to 15 residues. From germline, CDR1 is MNHEY and CDR2 SVGAGI. Trimming stripped 0 bases from V and 1 base from J, with 7 bases between. The CDR3 nucleotides read TGTGCCAGCAGTTACTCCAGGGGTGCCAAAAACATTCAGTACTTC. Translated, it gives CASSYSRGAKNIQYF.

This chain links TRBV6-6 with TRBJ1-3; 11 bases match TRBD1. Looked up from germline, CDR1 is MNHNY and CDR2 is SVGAGI (reference sequence). With V trimmed by 7 bases and J by 4 bases, 6 bases remained unmatched. The CDR3 extends over 15 amino acids. CDR3 residues: CASTWDRGKGNTIYF. The CDR3, as DNA: TGTGCCAGCACCTGGGACAGGGGGAAAGGAAACACCATATATTTT.

This chain uses TRBV28 with TRBJ2-5; D remains ambiguous. This CDR3 region has 15 residues. The ends were cut back, 6 bases at V and 7 bases at J, with 21 bases in the middle. Germline V lookup: CDR1 MDHEN, CDR2 SYDVKM. The CDR3 protein is CASRTPDGGVGTQYF. Written as DNA, the CDR3 is TGTGCCAGCAGAACCCCGGACGGCGGCGTAGGGACCCAGTACTTC.

The chain uses TRBV2 and TRBJ2-4; 8 nucleotides align to TRBD1. The CDR3 is made up of 16 amino acids. Losses at the gene ends were 1 base for V and 8 bases for J; bases not matched to a gene: 10. Per the germline V gene, CDR1 is SNHLY and CDR2 is FYNNEI. The CDR3 nucleotides read TGTGCCAGCAGTGAAGTATCAGGGGGCGGTGGGGACATTCAGTACTTC. This gives the protein CASSEVSGGGGDIQYF.

The J gene is TRBJ2-5, the V gene TRBV5-1; maybe TRBD2 (6 bases). The CDR3 is 15 amino acids. Trimming took 5 bases from V and 3 from J, leaving 17 bases between them. Germline CDR1 is SGHRS and CDR2 is YFSETQ. The CDR3 DNA sequence: TGCGCCAGCAGTCTTGGAGGGCACGATGAAGAGACCCAGTACTTC. The encoded protein is CASSLGGHDEETQYF.